A selection of T cell receptor beta chains follows, all from one sample in a study of cytomegalovirus exposure and HLA in healthy donors. Assay: immunoSEQ multiplex PCR; the TCRdb copy retains only in-frame clones and omits some. The table includes approximately 160,000 clones, 82% detected once. The sample comprised PBMCs. The receptors shown here come from a male donor in good health and CMV-seronegative. CDR3s include the opening cysteine and the closing phenylalanine or tryptophan. D genes are given only for firm matches. Size tells how often a clone was seen (once, few, many) or the class of an expanded clone, and some rows leave it out.

clone_size,d_call,v_call,j_call,cdr3_nt,cdr3_aa
once,TRBD2,TRBV6-6,TRBJ2-1,TGTGCCAGCAGCGTAGGGACTAGCGGTTACAATGAGCAGTTCTTC,CASSVGTSGYNEQFF
.,TRBD1,TRBV27,TRBJ1-1,TGTGCCAGCTCCCGGGAGACAGGGACCACTGAAGCTTTCTTT,CASSRETGTTEAFF
.,TRBD1,TRBV9,TRBJ2-5,TGTGCCAGCAGCGCGCGACAAACGACGAGACCGGGACAGGGAAAGAACTTC,CASSARQTTRPGQGKNF
.,.,TRBV6-1,TRBJ2-6,TGTGCCAGCAGTGTATTCTCAGGGGGGACGGGGGCCAACGTCCTGACTTTC,CASSVFSGGTGANVLTF
few,.,TRBV18,TRBJ2-7,TGTGCCAGCTCACCGTCCCCCAGGACCTACGAGCAGTACTTC,CASSPSPRTYEQYF
few,.,TRBV4-1,TRBJ1-6,TGCGCCAGCAGCCAAGATAAGAGGGTTTCACCCCTCCACTTT,CASSQDKRVSPLHF
.,TRBD2,TRBV30,TRBJ2-7,TGTGCCTGGACAGCGGGAGTAATCCGCGAGCAGTACTTC,CAWTAGVIREQYF
.,TRBD1,TRBV7-9,TRBJ2-7,TGTTCCAGCAGCGCAATAACGGGACAGGGACTGGTCGAGCAGTACTTC,CSSSAITGQGLVEQYF
.,TRBD1,TRBV10-3,TRBJ1-6,TGTGCCATCAGCGTAGGTGCGCAGGGGGCGAATTCACCCCTCCACTTT,CAISVGAQGANSPLHF
.,TRBD1,TRBV5-6,TRBJ2-7,TGTGCCAGCAGCTTGGGGGACAGGGGCCGGGAGCAGTACTTC,CASSLGDRGREQYF
once,.,TRBV16,TRBJ1-5,TGTGCCAGCAGCCAAGCGACGGGTCAGCCCCAGCATTTT,CASSQATGQPQHF
once,.,TRBV5-1,TRBJ2-3,TGCGCCAGCAGCCAGTACGGGGTGGCAGATACGCAGTATTTT,CASSQYGVADTQYF
.,.,TRBV25-1,TRBJ1-1,TGTGCCAGCAGTCACTCAATCGGTCGAAGAGTAAACACTGAAGCTTTCTTT,CASSHSIGRRVNTEAFF
.,.,TRBV7-2,TRBJ2-3,TGTGCCAGCAGCTCCCGGGCCAAGGGAGGAGATACGCAGTATTTT,CASSSRAKGGDTQYF
.,TRBD1,TRBV11-2,TRBJ2-1,TGTGCCAGCAGCGCCGAACAGGGGGCCTACAATGAGCAGTTCTTC,CASSAEQGAYNEQFF
.,TRBD1,TRBV28,TRBJ1-5,TGTGCCAGCAGAACGGGACAGTCAAATCAGCCCCAGCATTTT,CASRTGQSNQPQHF
.,TRBD1,TRBV6-6,TRBJ2-7,TGTGCCAGCATTAACTTCGGACAGGGGATATCCTACGAGCAGTACTTC,CASINFGQGISYEQYF
.,TRBD1,TRBV5-4,TRBJ2-7,TGTGCCAGCAGCCCGACAGGGGGCCGGGGCGAGCAGTACTTC,CASSPTGGRGEQYF
.,TRBD2,TRBV6-5,TRBJ2-1,TGTGCCAGCAGTTACCTCGGGACTAGCGGCAATGAGCAGTTCTTC,CASSYLGTSGNEQFF
.,.,TRBV28,TRBJ2-7,TGTGCCAGCAGTTTCGGTCGGGGGGCGGGGGAGCAGTACTTC,CASSFGRGAGEQYF
.,TRBD1,TRBV15,TRBJ2-2,TGTGCCACCAGCAGAGGCCTAAGACAGGGTTCCGGGGAGCTGTTTTTT,CATSRGLRQGSGELFF
.,TRBD1,TRBV28,TRBJ1-5,TGTGCCAGCAGTGTCATTTTGGGACAGGGGACGAATCAGCCCCAGCATTTT,CASSVILGQGTNQPQHF
.,TRBD1,TRBV18,TRBJ1-4,TGTGCCAGCTCATCGACAGGGCCCAATGAAAAACTGTTTTTT,CASSSTGPNEKLFF
.,TRBD2,TRBV28,TRBJ2-3,TGTGCCAGCACCCCCCCGGGACTACGCACAGATACGCAGTATTTT,CASTPPGLRTDTQYF
.,TRBD2,TRBV2,TRBJ2-2,TGTGCCAGCGGGGGCGCGGGGGGGCACACCGGGGAGCTGTTTTTT,CASGGAGGHTGELFF
.,.,TRBV2,TRBJ2-1,TGTGCCAGCAGTGACAGGGAATACAATGAGCAGTTCTTC,CASSDREYNEQFF
.,TRBD1,TRBV5-6,TRBJ2-7,TGTGCCAGCAGCTTGGGGTCGGGACAGGGACACACCTACGAGCAGTACTTC,CASSLGSGQGHTYEQYF
.,TRBD2,TRBV27,TRBJ2-7,TGTGCCAGCATTTTTAGCGGGAGTCCTTACGAGCAGTACTTC,CASIFSGSPYEQYF
.,.,TRBV7-3,TRBJ2-3,TGTGCCAGCAGCTTACGGAGCGTGCTAGATCACGCAGATACGCAGTATTTT,CASSLRSVLDHADTQYF
.,TRBD2,TRBV7-2,TRBJ2-5,TGTGCCAGCAGCTTCAGCGGGGCTGGGGAGACCCAGTACTTC,CASSFSGAGETQYF
.,.,TRBV15,TRBJ1-2,TGTGCCACCAGCCCCTACAGGAACTATGGCTACACCTTC,CATSPYRNYGYTF